One sample yielded the 16 T cell receptor beta chains listed below, sequenced in a study of identical twins. One entry per CDR3 protein results from TCRdb running MiXCR on the 5' RACE reads. Of approximately 690,000 distinct CDR3 sequences in the sample, 5.5% to 6.5% were seen once. The sequenced sample was naive T cells sorted from blood. Source of these receptors: a young man in good health.

Concerning this clonotype itself: Lacking the conserved final phenylalanine or tryptophan, this CDR3 likely reflects a read error. The chain is built from TRBV6-1 and TRBJ2-5, with a weak D call TRBD1 (5 bases). This CDR3 region has 15 residues. Germline CDR1 is MNHNS and CDR2 is SASEGT. The germline V and J ends were trimmed by 5 bases and 1 base, with 14 bases remaining between them. CDR3 protein: CASSPRTRGQETQYY. CDR3 DNA: TGTGCCAGCAGTCCCCGGACACGAGGCCAAGAGACCCAGTACTAC.

This clonotype was seen many times. The chain has TRBV5-1 and TRBJ1-3; tentative D call: TRBD1 (5 bases). The V end lost 4 bases, the J end lost 1 base, and 6 bases lay between the germline ends. This CDR3 region has 13 residues. The germline gives CDR1 SGHRS, CDR2 YFSETQ. CDR3 bases: TGCGCCAGCAGCGGGGGATCTGGAAACACCATATATTTT. Protein product: CASSGGSGNTIYF.

Many counts were recorded for this clonotype. The rearrangement links TRBV5-1 to TRBJ2-7, with a weak D call TRBD1 (6 bases). The V end lost 7 bases, the J end lost 4 bases, and 21 bases lay between the germline ends. Germline V gene sequence: CDR1 SGHRS, CDR2 YFSETQ. The CDR3 spans 15 residues. CDR3 loop: CASGGGQPQSYEQYF. For the CDR3, the DNA is TGCGCCAGCGGGGGTGGACAGCCCCAGAGTTACGAGCAGTACTTC.

This clonotype was counted only a few times. This chain links TRBV5-1 with TRBJ2-3; 7 bases align to TRBD1. V trimming: 6 bases; J trimming: 2 bases; junction bases outside the gene matches: 12. The CDR3 sequence is 16 residues long. Germline V gene data show CDR1 as SGHRS and CDR2 as YFSETQ. In nucleotides, the CDR3 is TGCGCCAGCACCGCGACAGGGCCGCGGTCCACAGATACGCAGTATTTT. Encoded protein: CASTATGPRSTDTQYF. Variable domain in full (rest from reference TRBV5-1 and TRBJ2-3): KAGVTQTPRYLIKTRGQQVTLSCSPISGHRSVSWYQQTPGQGLQFLFEYFSETQRNKGNFPGRFSGRQFSNSRSEMNVSTLELGDSALYLCASTATGPRSTDTQYFGPGTRLTVL.

This clonotype has more than one count but fewer than ten. The rearrangement uses TRBV7-2 and TRBJ2-1; 12 bases are a match to TRBD2. CDR3 length: 15 amino acids. The V and J ends lost 4 bases and 9 bases, in that order; junction bases with no gene match: 7. CDR1 SGHTA and CDR2 FQGNSA come from the germline V gene. The CDR3 nucleotides are TGTGCCAGCAGCTATAGACTAGCGGGAGCGGCTGAGCAGTTCTTC. This encodes CASSYRLAGAAEQFF. The whole variable domain, remainder taken from reference TRBV7-2 and TRBJ2-1, is GAGVSQSPSNKVTEKGKDVELRCDPISGHTALYWYRQSLGQGLEFLIYFQGNSAPDKSGLPSDRFSAERTGGSVSTLTIQRTQQEDSAVYLCASSYRLAGAAEQFFGPGTRLTVL.

There are a few counts of this clonotype. The chain joins TRBV6-6 to TRBJ2-5; 7 bases line up with TRBD2. The V segment lost 6 bases and the J segment 3 bases; nucleotides outside the gene matches: 4. In germline, CDR1 is MNHNY, CDR2 SVGAGI (reference sequence). This CDR3 is 13 amino acids long. CDR3 in DNA: TGTGCCAGCAGCGGGACTAACGAAGAGACCCAGTACTTC. Its translation is CASSGTNEETQYF.

This clonotype was seen a few times. The chain carries TRBV4-3 and TRBJ2-1; 7 bases fit TRBD1. The germline CDR1 and CDR2 sequences are LGHNA and YSLEER. V gave up 2 bases and J gave up 0 bases; unmatched junction bases: 4. This CDR3 has 16 residues. The chain's CDR3 is CASSQIRGSSYNEQFF. As DNA, the CDR3 is TGCGCCAGCAGCCAAATCAGGGGGAGCTCCTACAATGAGCAGTTCTTC.

The gene calls are TRBV27 and TRBJ1-3; a weak D match, TRBD1 (5 bases). This CDR3 region has 18 residues. V lost 5 bases and J 0 bases, leaving 20 bases between the germline ends. Germline V CDR1 and CDR2: MNHEY, SMNVEV (reference sequence). CDR3 DNA: TGTGCCAGCAGTCCCCACCATAGAGACAGTTCCTCTGGAAACACCATATATTTT. Translating it yields CASSPHHRDSSSGNTIYF.

At least ten counts were recorded for this clonotype. The chain combines TRBV5-1 with TRBJ1-2, with D possibly TRBD1 on 6 matching bases. The CDR3 consists of 13 residues. Deletions cut 0 bases from V and 3 bases from J, with 6 bases between. CDR1 SGHRS and CDR2 YFSETQ come from the germline V gene. CDR3 in DNA: TGCGCCAGCAGCTTGGACAGGGACTATGGCTACACCTTC. Protein product: CASSLDRDYGYTF.

There are many counts of this clonotype. The V and J genes are TRBV20-1 and TRBJ2-5, with D uncertain. CDR1 is DFQATT and CDR2 is SNEGSKA in the germline V gene (reference sequence). The CDR3 runs 10 residues. Trimming took off 1 base at V and 5 bases at J, with 2 bases between the two ends. The CDR3 nucleotides are TGCAGTGCTAGAGGGGAGACCCAGTACTTC. It translates to CSARGETQYF.

Points on this clonotype: Its ends do not fully match the called genes, so a read error is possible. This sequence joins TRBV12-3 or TRBV12-4 and TRBJ2-7, with D perhaps TRBD2 (5 bases). The CDR3 is made up of 15 amino acids. CDR3 residues: CASSLVQGRTYERYF. The CDR3 region has the DNA TGTGCCAGCAGTTTGGTTCAAGGGAGAACTTACGAGCGGTACTTC.

This clonotype turned up a few times. The V and J genes are TRBV7-3 and TRBJ2-7; TRBD2 might be the D (5 bases). V lost 2 bases to trimming and J lost 4 bases, with 9 bases between them. The CDR3 spans 13 residues. Per germline, CDR1 SGHTA and CDR2 FQGTGA. As DNA, the CDR3 is TGTGCCAGCAGCTTAGACTACCTTTACGAGCAGTACTTC. It codes for CASSLDYLYEQYF. The full variable domain, rest sourced from reference TRBV7-3 and TRBJ2-7, is GAGVSQTPSNKVTEKGKYVELRCDPISGHTALYWYRQSLGQGPEFLIYFQGTGAADDSGLPNDRFFAVRPEGSVSTLKIQRTERGDSAVYLCASSLDYLYEQYFGPGTRLTVT.

This clonotype was seen many times. The V and J genes are TRBV12-3 or TRBV12-4 and TRBJ2-3; 7 bases are shared with TRBD2. This CDR3 spans 13 amino acids. With V trimmed by 7 bases and J by 7 bases, 8 bases remained unmatched. The CDR3, as DNA: TGTGCCAGCATCCCTACGACTAGCAATACGCAGTATTTT. It codes for CASIPTTSNTQYF.

This clonotype was recorded many times. The chain links TRBV24-1 to TRBJ2-3; TRBD2 is a possible D gene (7 bases). Trimming shortened V by 9 bases and J by 2 bases, and 20 bases separated the two germline ends. This CDR3 has 16 residues. Germline V gene lookup returns CDR1 KGHDR and CDR2 SFDVKD. CDR3 sequence reads: CATGTGGGSFTDTQYF. CDR3 DNA sequence: TGTGCCACCGGAACGGGGGGCGGGAGTTTCACAGATACGCAGTATTTT.

This clonotype has a count of ten or more. This chain connects TRBV7-9 to TRBJ2-1; 12 bases fit TRBD2. V shed 5 bases, J shed 4 bases, and the junction held 3 bases outside the gene matches. Per germline, CDR1 SEHNR and CDR2 FQNEAQ (reference sequence). The CDR3 spans 15 residues. Here the CDR3 DNA reads TGTGCCAGCAGCGCGACTAGCGGGAGATACAATGAGCAGTTCTTC. Its protein is CASSATSGRYNEQFF.

At least ten counts were recorded for this clonotype. The chain carries TRBV5-6 and TRBJ2-3; possible D gene TRBD1, 7 bases. Germline lookup yields CDR1 SGHDT and CDR2 YYEEEE. V dropped 0 bases and J dropped 5 bases, with 16 bases sitting between them. The CDR3 is made up of 16 amino acids. The CDR3 reads CASSLVGGGAVDTQYF. CDR3 DNA sequence: TGTGCCAGCAGCTTGGTTGGAGGGGGCGCGGTAGATACGCAGTATTTT.